This TCR beta chain was recorded in a study of blood T cell repertoires in COVID-19. Study-level information: The origin of the acute and convalescent COVID-19 samples was the United States, Italy and Spain.

Study members were between about 18 and 95 years old and lived in around 24 US regions. Germline CDR1 and CDR2: MNHEY and SMNVEV (reference sequence). The CDR3 is made up of 14 amino acids. V was pared by 6 bases and J by 1 base, with 13 bases between. This clone came up once. The sample holds other DNA sequences that translate to the same CDR3. As originally analysed: Estimation of nucleated cell counts relied on the amplification of reference gene primers. Using immunoSEQ multiplex PCR, the repertoire was profiled, and TCRdb retains in-frame clones only, with some absent. V and J calls and clone size follow that table, whereas D and trimming were derived from the DNA. The profile covers about 280,000 clones, with roughly 90% appearing a single time and around 1.7% taken by the ten largest.

The chain uses TRBV27 and TRBJ2-7, with D possibly TRBD2 on 6 matching bases. The TCR comes from a woman between 18 and 29 years old with acute COVID-19. The sequencing input was PBMCs or T cells enriched from blood (not recorded which). For the CDR3, the DNA is TGTGCCAGCAGCCTAGACGGGGGTTCCTACGAGCAGTACTTC. Translating gives CASSLDGGSYEQYF.